The clone carrying this TCR beta chain was seen only a few times. V trimming: 5 bases; J trimming: 8 bases; junction bases outside the gene matches: 13. Germline V gene data show CDR1 as SGHVS and CDR2 as FQNEAQ. The length of the CDR3 is 16 residues. The record originates from a study of control samples from healthy donors and cancer patients. Using immunoSEQ multiplex PCR, the repertoire was profiled, and TCRdb retains in-frame clones only, with some absent. The table lists fewer than 200,000 clones, over 90% of them singletons. Material for sequencing was blood. This TCR was sampled from a woman in her twenties or thirties in good health. The rearrangement joins TRBV7-8 to TRBJ1-4, with TRBD1 identical over 8 bases. The CDR3: CASSPRSAGGKEKLFF. Written as DNA, the CDR3 is TGTGCCAGCAGCCCCCGGAGTGCAGGGGGCAAGGAAAAACTGTTTTTT.